These T cell receptor beta chains were read from a single sample in a study of control samples from healthy donors and cancer patients. Here immunoSEQ multiplex PCR was the method, and the copy in TCRdb shows in-frame clones only, minus some. The sample contains roughly 100,000 clones, around nine tenths of which appear only once. Source material: PBMCs. The receptors come from a man aged 55 to 70 with lung cancer. Both conserved end residues are part of each CDR3. A D gene is named only where the DNA matches it firmly. Size is stated for part of the rows, as once, few or many counts, or as a class when the clone is expanded.

clone size: NA; V gene: TRBV5-1; J gene: TRBJ2-3; D gene: NA; CDR3 protein: CASSSEVWTADTQYF; CDR3 DNA: TGCGCCAGCAGCTCCGAAGTCTGGACAGCAGATACGCAGTATTTT
clone size: NA; V gene: TRBV5-1; J gene: TRBJ2-5; D gene: NA; CDR3 protein: CASSLYTGSGQETQYF; CDR3 DNA: TGCGCCAGCAGCTTGTACACAGGGAGCGGGCAAGAGACCCAGTACTTC
clone size: NA; V gene: TRBV5-1; J gene: TRBJ2-7; D gene: NA; CDR3 protein: CASSLAAGDYEQYF; CDR3 DNA: TGCGCCAGCAGCTTGGCTGCAGGAGACTACGAGCAGTACTTC
clone size: NA; V gene: TRBV5-4; J gene: TRBJ1-4; D gene: TRBD1; CDR3 protein: CASSLQLGQGIEKLFF; CDR3 DNA: TGTGCCAGCAGTCTTCAACTGGGACAGGGAATCGAAAAACTGTTTTTT
clone size: once; V gene: TRBV5-1; J gene: TRBJ1-2; D gene: TRBD1; CDR3 protein: CASSQYGTDGYTF; CDR3 DNA: TGCGCCAGCAGCCAATACGGGACAGATGGCTACACCTTC
clone size: NA; V gene: TRBV11-2; J gene: TRBJ2-5; D gene: NA; CDR3 protein: CASSPSGRQETQYF; CDR3 DNA: TGTGCCAGCAGCCCCTCGGGACGGCAAGAGACCCAGTACTTC
clone size: NA; V gene: TRBV30; J gene: TRBJ2-6; D gene: NA; CDR3 protein: CAWSAQHTPGANVLTF; CDR3 DNA: TGTGCCTGGAGTGCACAACATACCCCTGGGGCCAACGTCCTGACTTTC
clone size: NA; V gene: TRBV19; J gene: TRBJ2-5; D gene: NA; CDR3 protein: CASSIQTPLGGETQYF; CDR3 DNA: TGTGCCAGTAGTATTCAGACCCCCTTAGGAGGAGAGACCCAGTACTTC
clone size: NA; V gene: TRBV19; J gene: TRBJ1-5; D gene: TRBD1; CDR3 protein: CASSTMPGQGSEYQPQHF; CDR3 DNA: TGTGCCAGTAGTACTATGCCGGGACAGGGTAGCGAATATCAGCCCCAGCATTTT
clone size: NA; V gene: TRBV5-5; J gene: TRBJ1-2; D gene: NA; CDR3 protein: CASSFYGQSHYGYTF; CDR3 DNA: TGTGCCAGCAGCTTCTACGGACAGAGCCACTATGGCTACACCTTC
clone size: NA; V gene: TRBV6-5; J gene: TRBJ1-3; D gene: NA; CDR3 protein: CASGVSVLNTIYF; CDR3 DNA: TGTGCCAGTGGGGTTTCAGTTTTAAACACCATATATTTT
clone size: NA; V gene: TRBV3-1/TRBV3-2; J gene: TRBJ2-3; D gene: TRBD1; CDR3 protein: CASGGTGMGTDTQYF; CDR3 DNA: TGTGCCAGCGGGGGGACAGGGATGGGGACAGATACGCAGTATTTT
clone size: NA; V gene: TRBV18; J gene: TRBJ1-2; D gene: NA; CDR3 protein: CASSLDPSYGYTF; CDR3 DNA: TGTGCCAGCTCACTCGACCCCAGCTATGGCTACACCTTC
clone size: once; V gene: TRBV6-5; J gene: TRBJ2-5; D gene: NA; CDR3 protein: CASSYDLWETQYF; CDR3 DNA: TGTGCCAGCAGTTACGACCTCTGGGAGACCCAGTACTTC
clone size: NA; V gene: TRBV18; J gene: TRBJ2-5; D gene: NA; CDR3 protein: CASSPPSARTQYF; CDR3 DNA: TGTGCCAGCTCACCACCTAGTGCGCGGACCCAGTACTTC
clone size: NA; V gene: TRBV14; J gene: TRBJ1-1; D gene: NA; CDR3 protein: CASSQAYGLGAEAFF; CDR3 DNA: TGTGCCAGCAGCCAAGCATATGGACTGGGCGCTGAAGCTTTCTTT
clone size: NA; V gene: TRBV12-3/TRBV12-4; J gene: TRBJ1-6; D gene: NA; CDR3 protein: CASTVYNSPLHF; CDR3 DNA: TGTGCCAGCACCGTTTATAATTCACCCCTCCACTTT
clone size: NA; V gene: TRBV6-4; J gene: TRBJ1-1; D gene: NA; CDR3 protein: CASSDLIRGEAFF; CDR3 DNA: TGTGCCAGCAGTGACCTTATCAGGGGTGAAGCTTTCTTT
clone size: NA; V gene: TRBV6-5; J gene: TRBJ2-3; D gene: NA; CDR3 protein: CASGQYGTDTQYF; CDR3 DNA: TGTGCCAGCGGACAGTATGGCACAGATACGCAGTATTTT
clone size: NA; V gene: TRBV6-6; J gene: TRBJ2-7; D gene: NA; CDR3 protein: CASRPRVGGAGEQYF; CDR3 DNA: TGTGCCAGCAGACCGAGGGTTGGAGGGGCTGGCGAGCAGTACTTC
clone size: NA; V gene: TRBV6-6; J gene: TRBJ1-4; D gene: NA; CDR3 protein: CASSYTGATNEKLFF; CDR3 DNA: TGTGCCAGCAGTTACACAGGAGCAACTAATGAAAAACTGTTTTTT
clone size: NA; V gene: TRBV9; J gene: TRBJ1-5; D gene: NA; CDR3 protein: CASSAQGNSNQPQHF; CDR3 DNA: TGTGCCAGCAGCGCGCAGGGAAATAGCAATCAGCCCCAGCATTTT
clone size: NA; V gene: TRBV5-1; J gene: TRBJ2-7; D gene: NA; CDR3 protein: CASSLDGLRGFSYEQYF; CDR3 DNA: TGCGCCAGCAGCTTAGATGGGTTAAGAGGGTTCTCCTACGAGCAGTACTTC
clone size: few; V gene: TRBV27; J gene: TRBJ1-2; D gene: NA; CDR3 protein: CASSSGVLGSGDYGYTF; CDR3 DNA: TGTGCCAGCAGTTCGGGTGTTTTGGGGAGTGGTGACTATGGCTACACCTTC
clone size: NA; V gene: TRBV7-9; J gene: TRBJ1-3; D gene: NA; CDR3 protein: CASSPQGRFSGNTIYF; CDR3 DNA: TGTGCCAGCAGCCCCCAGGGACGGTTCTCTGGAAACACCATATATTTT
clone size: NA; V gene: TRBV5-4; J gene: TRBJ1-5; D gene: NA; CDR3 protein: CASSLGGDQPQHF; CDR3 DNA: TGTGCCAGCAGCCTCGGGGGGGATCAGCCCCAGCATTTT
clone size: once; V gene: TRBV5-1; J gene: TRBJ2-5; D gene: NA; CDR3 protein: CASSFIDRRETQYF; CDR3 DNA: TGCGCCAGCAGCTTTATTGACAGGAGGGAGACCCAGTACTTC
clone size: NA; V gene: TRBV6-5; J gene: TRBJ1-1; D gene: NA; CDR3 protein: CASRALGYPNTEAFF; CDR3 DNA: TGTGCCAGCAGGGCCTTGGGGTACCCGAACACTGAAGCTTTCTTT